The 27 T cell receptor beta chains below were found in one sample sequenced in a study of monozygotic twins with inflammatory bowel disease. TCRdb re-called the 5' RACE reads and shows each CDR3 protein once, DNA omitted. The listing contains 420,000 or so distinct CDR3 sequences. What was sequenced was blood. The origin of the receptors is a human donor with ulcerative colitis or Crohn's disease, or a healthy co-twin of an affected twin (not recorded which).

The V and J genes are TRBV7-2 and TRBJ2-7; TCRdb lists TRBD2, though no DNA is available to test this call. The CDR3 spans 15 residues. Germline loops: CDR1 SGHTA, CDR2 FQGNSA. The CDR3 here is CASSLVTSGRGEQYF.

V is TRBV27 and J is TRBJ2-7; no DNA is available, so the TRBD2 call from TCRdb remains unchecked. Germline V gene lookup returns CDR1 MNHEY and CDR2 SMNVEV (reference sequence). The CDR3 totals 15 residues. CDR3 sequence: CASSLPRGTIYEQYF.

The V call is TRBV25-1, the J call TRBJ1-6; TCRdb's D gene call, TRBD1, goes unchecked for lack of DNA. From germline, CDR1 is MGHDK and CDR2 SYGVNS. The CDR3 contains 15 residues. The CDR3 sequence is CASSDPTGTGSPLHF.

This chain uses TRBV15 with TRBJ1-5. CDR3 length equals 13 residues. Looked up from germline, CDR1 is LNHNV and CDR2 is YYDKDF (reference sequence). CDR3 region: CATAGGPGQPQHF.

V and J are TRBV5-4 and TRBJ2-1; TCRdb designates TRBD2, a call that cannot be tested without DNA. Germline-derived CDR1 and CDR2 are SGHNT and YYREEE (reference sequence). This CDR3 is 16 amino acids long. CDR3 in amino acids: CASSLGTSGRASEQFF.

The rearrangement joins TRBV3-1 to TRBJ2-1; TCRdb lists TRBD2, though no DNA is available to test this call. The V gene's germline CDR1 is LGHDT and CDR2 YNNKEL (reference sequence). CDR3 length: 15 residues. CDR3 amino acids: CASSQGSGSYNEQFF.

This chain links TRBV12-3 or TRBV12-4 with TRBJ2-7. This CDR3 has 15 amino acids. CDR3: CASSFLGLPAYEQYF.

The chain joins TRBV30 to TRBJ2-3; TCRdb indicates TRBD2, and absent DNA this call remains unverified. This CDR3 contains 13 residues. The germline gives CDR1 GTSNPN, CDR2 SVGIG (reference sequence). The CDR3 is CAWEKGGTDTQYF.

CDR3 amino acids: CSAAQGSGNQPQHF. This chain uses TRBV20-1 with TRBJ1-5; lacking DNA, the TRBD1 call made by TCRdb goes unchecked. CDR3 length: 14 residues. Per the germline V gene, CDR1 is DFQATT and CDR2 is SNEGSKA (reference sequence).

The chain recombines TRBV12-3 or TRBV12-4 with TRBJ2-3. The CDR3 has 15 residues. The CDR3 sequence is CASSLRVTGTDTQYF.

The J gene is TRBJ2-7, the V gene TRBV3-1. Germline V gene data show CDR1 as LGHDT and CDR2 as YNNKEL (reference sequence). The CDR3 loop spans 13 amino acids. CDR3: CASSQFRAHEQYF.

CDR3 protein: CASRKTGVHEKLFF. V is TRBV5-6 and J is TRBJ1-4; TCRdb designates TRBD1, a call that cannot be tested without DNA. The germline gives CDR1 SGHDT, CDR2 YYEEEE. CDR3 size: 14 residues.

The J gene is TRBJ2-1, the V gene TRBV20-1; lacking DNA, the TRBD1 call made by TCRdb goes unchecked. Germline lookup yields CDR1 DFQATT and CDR2 SNEGSKA (reference sequence). This CDR3 spans 16 amino acids. The CDR3 protein is CSAHQPGGTSYNEQFF.

The CDR3 protein is CASRLRSVGTEAFF. V is TRBV5-1 and J is TRBJ1-1. Germline V gene lookup returns CDR1 SGHRS and CDR2 YFSETQ. This CDR3 has 14 amino acids.

This rearrangement joins TRBV3-1 to TRBJ1-2. CDR3 length equals 15 residues. From germline, CDR1 is LGHDT and CDR2 YNNKEL (reference sequence). The CDR3 here is CASSQGTESNYGYTF.

This chain uses TRBV20-1 with TRBJ1-2; TCRdb's assignment of TRBD1 cannot be checked, as there is no DNA. Germline CDR1 and CDR2: DFQATT and SNEGSKA (reference sequence). This CDR3 has 12 amino acids. The CDR3 spells CSATGQSYGYTF.

The genes are TRBV29-1 and TRBJ2-7; TCRdb names TRBD2, which stays unverified in the absence of DNA. CDR3 length equals 14 residues. Germline CDR1 and CDR2: SQVTM and ANQGSEA. The CDR3 reads CSVAQLAGVYEQYF.

The chain links TRBV6-2 or TRBV6-3 to TRBJ2-7; TCRdb selects TRBD1, and the lack of DNA leaves this call unchecked. CDR1 is MNHEY, CDR2 SVGEGT, per germline. This CDR3 has 14 residues. The CDR3 spells CASSYGQGSHEQYF.

The chain links TRBV5-4 to TRBJ2-1; the TRBD1 assignment by TCRdb is unverifiable without DNA. The CDR3 length is 13 residues. Germline V gene lookup returns CDR1 SGHNT and CDR2 YYREEE (reference sequence). The CDR3 reads CASSLARQDEQFF.

The gene calls are TRBV5-1 and TRBJ2-2. From germline, CDR1 is SGHRS and CDR2 YFSETQ. This CDR3 contains 15 residues. This chain's CDR3 is CASSLITASTGELFF.

V gene TRBV5-1 combines with J gene TRBJ1-2; no DNA is available, so the TRBD1 call from TCRdb remains unchecked. The CDR3 sequence is 17 residues long. Germline V gene sequence: CDR1 SGHRS, CDR2 YFSETQ. The CDR3 loop is CASSLEGGRGIAKGYTF.

This rearrangement joins TRBV15 to TRBJ2-6; with no DNA, the TCRdb D assignment of TRBD1 cannot be verified. Germline loops: CDR1 LNHNV, CDR2 YYDKDF (reference sequence). The CDR3 is 18 amino acids. CDR3: CATSRDGGQGAGANVLTF.

The chain has TRBV12-3 or TRBV12-4 and TRBJ2-1; TCRdb's D gene call, TRBD2, goes unchecked for lack of DNA. The CDR3 consists of 15 residues. CDR3 sequence: CASSIRSSGGGEQFF.

CDR3 amino acids: CASYGTGGVSAEAFF. V gene TRBV5-1 combines with J gene TRBJ1-1; TCRdb lists TRBD1, though no DNA is available to test this call. The CDR3 length is 15 residues. Germline lookup yields CDR1 SGHRS and CDR2 YFSETQ.

The rearrangement links TRBV6-4 to TRBJ2-6; no DNA is available, so the TRBD2 call from TCRdb remains unchecked. This CDR3 spans 19 amino acids. The V gene's germline CDR1 is MRHNA and CDR2 SNTAGT. CDR3 sequence reads: CASSKQGLAGYSGANVLTF.

This sequence joins TRBV7-2 and TRBJ1-2; the D gene TCRdb calls, TRBD1, cannot be checked with no DNA. Per germline, CDR1 SGHTA and CDR2 FQGNSA. The CDR3 totals 14 residues. The CDR3 is CASSLTPTDYGYTF.

The chain carries TRBV28 and TRBJ2-4; the D gene TCRdb calls, TRBD1, cannot be checked with no DNA. The CDR3 spans 18 residues. The germline gives CDR1 MDHEN, CDR2 SYDVKM. The CDR3 sequence: CASRGQLGSPLAKNIQYF.